This T cell receptor (beta chain) stems from a study of shared clonotypes between healthy human individuals (dated by TCRdb to about 2020). Looking at the study overall: The cohort included a few men and a couple of women between 18 and 49 years of age. For each donor, three plates each were used for CD4 naive and CD4 memory, two plates were used for CD8 naive, and one plate was used for CD8 memory. To estimate repertoire size and how much clonotypes are shared between individuals, the study performed deep sequencing of blood TCR repertoires from roughly five healthy adults. Libraries were prepared and TCR repertoires were sequenced by different laboratories using diverse techniques, in order to increase sequencing depth and limit assay-specific biases. Between about 0.8 and 9 billion PBMCs per donor were obtained by leukapheresis. Results the study describes overall, beyond this receptor: Pairwise subsampling led to the expectation that sequencing depth would affect the degree of clonotype sharing among donors. Sampling was restricted to blood, and TCR repertoires in tissue are likely to differ from TCR repertoires in blood. Estimated clonotype richness was generally larger for naive than for memory subsets. Incomplete sequencing was indicated by rarefaction of sorted-subset datasets, despite the large sequencing depth. Because the study included a small number of donors, the genetic and exposure-history diversity represented was limited. Higher generation probabilities were observed for clonotypes shared by all four sorted-subset donors than for non-shared clonotypes. About 5% of naive CD4, 3.5% of naive CD8, approximately 2.2% of memory CD4, and approximately 0.39% of memory CD8 clonotypes were shared across several donors.

Ends trimmed: V by 4 bases, J by 5 bases; bases unmatched to a gene: 5. Including cysteine and phenylalanine, the CDR3 has 15 amino acids. Only the CDR3 DNA stays, 45 bases, in frame from base 1. Taken from the germline V gene, the CDR1 and CDR2 loops are SGHNT and YENEEA. Healthy HIV-negative adults with no recently reported acute infections or vaccinations were included as donors. Only Caucasian adults living in Nashville, Tennessee, USA were represented among the donors. CD4+ T cells were enriched by magnetic negative selection; naive cells were then positively selected on CD45RA, and the negative fraction formed the memory subset. Blood was collected by leukapheresis, and PBMCs were isolated by Ficoll-Histopaque density gradient centrifugation and then cryopreserved in liquid nitrogen vapor phase. Analytical flow cytometry was used to check the purity and quantity of each magnetically sorted T cell population. Genomic DNA was isolated from each sorted fraction and quantified by UV absorbance on a Nanodrop 2000c.

In regard to this clone: What antigen it recognizes has not been identified. The record has no base qualities; no much larger clone is one base away.

TCR CDR3 regions were amplified from genomic DNA by multiplex PCR using the deep immunoSEQ assay. Genomic DNA extracted from each cell subset was distributed evenly over all wells of several immunoSEQ 96-well plates, and each plate served as one replicate. For sorted subsets, roughly 200 ng genomic DNA, equal to tens of thousands of T cell genomes, was loaded into each replicate PCR. The purified libraries were quantified using a Qubit 3.0 fluorometer, sized with a Bioanalyzer 2100, and then quantified again using the KAPA Library Quantification kit. Every immunoSEQ 96-well plate was sequenced on a dedicated single-read 150-cycle Illumina NextSeq 550 flow cell. Concerning the study's data processing: Because the immunoSEQ output included only junctional sequences and no quality scores, the filtering could not be the same as the filtering used for full-length reads. To assign V/J genes and CDR3, sequences were annotated against IMGT germline references using PyIR, a Python wrapper for IgBLAST v1.9. Reads with weak V/J assignments (E-value above 1e-6), missing CDR3, stop codons, out-of-frame junctions, or ambiguous translated residues were removed. V3J clonotypes were defined as sequences sharing an identical inferred V gene, J gene, and CDR3 amino acid sequence. Percentage overlap between repertoires was calculated by dividing the number of shared unique clonotypes by the size of the smaller repertoire. Three approaches were used to assess repertoire richness: RTK rarefaction, the Chao1 estimator, and Recon v2.1 estimates of unobserved clonotypes. Generation probabilities were computed with OLGA for all TCRbeta clonotypes obtained by the gDNA method from several donors. Here the immuneACCESS table is served through TCRdb, limited to in-frame sequences with V and J called. Missing clones are a known gap in these copies; in checked studies unresolved V genes cover under half, and the rest lacks a known reason. V, J and clone size are those of that table, while D and trimming were read from the DNA. For this sample the table gives roughly 2.2 million clones, of which 90% to 95% were detected only once. The leading ten clones occupy about 0.41% of the sample.

This clonotype was obtained from a man aged 18 to 35 in good health. Some clones in this sample may be carry-over from other donors' samples. The sequence is built from TRBV11-3 and TRBJ2-1, and TRBD2 matches 10 of the central bases. Sequences were obtained from naive CD4+ T cells from PBMCs. This sample's cell subset or site label indicates: CD45RA+ positively selected. The encoded CDR3 is CASSSGLAVNNEQFF. The nucleotides are TGTGCCAGCAGCTCCGGACTAGCGGTAAACAATGAGCAGTTCTTC. When the CDR3 is completed using the reference TRBV11-3 and TRBJ2-1 genes on either side, the full variable domain is EAGVVQSPRYKIIEKKQPVAFWCNPISGHNTLYWYLQNLGQGPELLIRYENEEAVDDSQLPKDRFSAERLKGVDSTLKIQPAELGDSAVYLCASSSGLAVNNEQFFGPGTRLTVL.